At least ten counts were recorded for the clone carrying this TCR beta chain. Antigen specificity is unknown. The sample comes from a study of blood T cells in healthy people across ages. Next came a second PCR, run for about 6 to 12 cycles, which used a sample-barcoded 5' primer along with a J-beta primer mix. One entry per CDR3 protein, called by TCRdb with MiXCR from the 5' RACE reads. The table lists some 880,000 distinct CDR3 sequences, under 40% of them singletons. Findings of the study overall: Among long-lived donors, naive CD4+ cells were more numerous and diversity higher than in aged donors. TCR beta diversity per million T cells fell roughly linearly with age.

Sequencing was performed on blood. This receptor was taken from a man between 18 and 29 years old in good health.

The CDR3 DNA reads TGTGCCAGTATGAGGGACAGGGGGAATTCACCCCTCCACTTT. It encodes CASMRDRGNSPLHF. This chain uses TRBV19 with TRBJ1-6; 11 nucleotides align to TRBD1. With 7 bases clipped from V and 7 bases from J, the junction kept 3 bases outside the gene matches. Germline V gene sequence: CDR1 LNHDA, CDR2 SQIVND (reference sequence). The CDR3 contains 14 residues. The full variable domain, in which reference TRBV19 and TRBJ1-6 provide the parts outside the CDR3, is DGGITQSPKYLFRKEGQNVTLSCEQNLNHDAMYWYRQDPGQGLRLIYYSQIVNDFQKGDIAEGYSVSREKKESFPLTVTSAQKNPTAFYLCASMRDRGNSPLHFGNGTRLTVT.